The source of this TCR beta chain is a study of cytomegalovirus exposure and HLA in healthy donors. Notes on the study in general: In a later analysis, most CMV-associated TCR beta chains appeared HLA-restricted.

A few counts support this clone. Its specificity is unknown. The PCR was carried out with 60 Vbeta primers and 13 Jbeta primers. Original handling: Approximately 79 million unique TCR beta chains, roughly 11 million of them shared, were counted by a later analysis. Profiling relied on immunoSEQ multiplex PCR, and the TCRdb table lists in-frame clones only, not all of them. From that table come the V and J calls and clone size; the DNA was used to work out D and trimming. The sample carries 110,000 or so clones, 74% recorded once. The receptor was isolated from a middle-aged woman in good health and CMV-seropositive. The sequencing sample was made of PBMCs.

The CDR3 DNA sequence: TGTGCCAGCAGCTTAGCTCTAGCGGGGACTTACAATGAGCAGTTCTTC. Translating gives CASSLALAGTYNEQFF. The chain recombines TRBV7-9 with TRBJ2-1, with 9 bases aligning to TRBD2. Germline CDR1 reads SEHNR; CDR2 reads FQNEAQ (reference sequence). This CDR3 is built from 16 residues. J gave up 4 bases and V 0 bases, and 4 bases lay outside the gene matches.